These T cell receptor beta chains were read from a single sample in a study of T cell responses to AZD1222 COVID-19 vaccine. Profiling relied on immunoSEQ multiplex PCR, and the TCRdb table lists in-frame clones only, not all of them. This sample has some 120,000 clones, with around 87% found just once. The sequenced sample was peripheral blood, obtained on day 0 of AZD1222 vaccination. These receptors originate from an adult in good health. Each CDR3 is given with its conserved first and last residue. The order of the fields is CDR3 length, J gene, D gene, clone size, V gene, CDR3 protein, CDR3 DNA. A D gene is named only where the DNA matches it firmly. The size of a clone is reported for some rows only, either as once, few or many, or as a class for expanded clones.

>15|TRBJ1-5|.|.|TRBV5-6
CASSPRGRGVQPQHF
TGTGCCAGCAGTCCTAGGGGCAGGGGCGTTCAGCCCCAGCATTTT
>16|TRBJ2-7|TRBD1|once|TRBV7-8
CASSPREGQGFYEQYF
TGTGCCAGCAGCCCCAGGGAGGGACAGGGGTTCTACGAGCAGTACTTC
>17|TRBJ2-2|TRBD2|.|TRBV5-4
CASSLQLAGGITGELFF
TGTGCCAGCAGCTTGCAACTAGCGGGGGGGATCACCGGGGAGCTGTTTTTT
>16|TRBJ2-5|TRBD2|.|TRBV5-8
CASSLGLAPLQETQYF
TGTGCCAGCAGCCTGGGACTAGCCCCACTCCAAGAGACCCAGTACTTC
>15|TRBJ2-5|.|.|TRBV3-1/TRBV3-2
CASSPPGTGWETQYF
TGTGCCAGCAGCCCTCCGGGCACGGGGTGGGAGACCCAGTACTTC
>11|TRBJ2-7|.|.|TRBV5-6
CASSLEGEQYF
TGTGCCAGCAGCCTGGAAGGGGAGCAGTACTTC
>15|TRBJ1-1|TRBD1|.|TRBV6-5
CASSYITGGNAEAFF
TGTGCCAGCAGTTACATTACAGGGGGCAACGCTGAAGCTTTCTTT
>13|TRBJ2-7|.|.|TRBV6-2/TRBV6-3
CASSRLEGYEQYF
TGTGCCAGCAGCCGCCTTGAAGGGTACGAGCAGTACTTC
>16|TRBJ2-1|.|.|TRBV7-9
CASSLVARVSNNEQFF
TGTGCCAGCAGCTTAGTAGCACGGGTATCCAACAATGAGCAGTTCTTC
>16|TRBJ1-5|TRBD1|.|TRBV4-2
CASSRTTGGMGQPQHF
TGTGCCAGCAGCCGAACGACAGGGGGCATGGGGCAGCCCCAGCATTTT
>11|TRBJ1-5|.|.|TRBV30
CAWQCNQPQHF
TGTGCCTGGCAGTGCAATCAGCCCCAGCATTTT
>14|TRBJ2-7|TRBD1|.|TRBV2
CAREGQGTTYEQYF
TGTGCCAGGGAGGGACAGGGGACTACCTACGAGCAGTACTTC
>13|TRBJ1-1|TRBD1|.|TRBV11-2
CASGGQENTEAFF
TGTGCCAGCGGGGGACAGGAGAACACTGAAGCTTTCTTT
>14|TRBJ2-3|.|.|TRBV5-4
CASSQDGYTDTQYF
TGTGCCAGCAGCCAGGACGGGTACACAGATACGCAGTATTTT
>14|TRBJ1-2|TRBD1|.|TRBV5-1
CASSSRTGTVGYTF
TGCGCCAGCAGCTCGCGGACAGGGACCGTTGGCTACACCTTC
>14|TRBJ1-2|TRBD1|.|TRBV5-1
CASSAGQGNYGYTF
TGCGCCAGCAGCGCAGGACAGGGGAATTATGGCTACACCTTC
>14|TRBJ1-2|.|.|TRBV19
CASSGESGPYGYTF
TGTGCCAGTAGTGGAGAGAGCGGACCCTATGGCTACACCTTC
>15|TRBJ2-7|TRBD2|.|TRBV7-3
CASSFTSGGNYEQYF
TGTGCCAGCAGCTTTACTAGCGGGGGGAACTACGAGCAGTACTTC
>12|TRBJ2-3|.|.|TRBV24-1
CATSDDYGAQYF
TGTGCCACCAGTGACGACTATGGCGCGCAGTATTTT
>15|TRBJ2-7|TRBD2|.|TRBV15
CATSGKRGGPYEQYF
TGTGCCACCAGCGGAAAACGGGGGGGCCCCTACGAGCAGTACTTC
>15|TRBJ1-6|.|.|TRBV6-6
CASSPNSPRNSPLHF
TGTGCCAGCAGTCCCAATTCCCCCAGGAATTCACCCCTCCACTTT
>14|TRBJ1-1|.|.|TRBV19
CASSITDLNTEAFF
TGTGCCAGTAGTATAACAGACCTGAACACTGAAGCTTTCTTT
>15|TRBJ1-1|.|.|TRBV9
CASSPRAAMNTEAFF
TGTGCCAGCAGCCCCCGAGCGGCAATGAACACTGAAGCTTTCTTT
>11|TRBJ2-7|TRBD1|.|TRBV6-1
CASTTGVEQYF
TGTGCCAGCACGACAGGGGTCGAGCAGTACTTC
>16|TRBJ1-1|.|.|TRBV10-3
CAIRKETAGRSTEAFF
TGTGCCATCAGAAAAGAGACAGCGGGGAGGTCCACTGAAGCTTTCTTT
>16|TRBJ2-1|TRBD1|.|TRBV7-2
CASNPTWTGPRDEQFF
TGTGCCAGCAACCCTACCTGGACAGGGCCGCGGGATGAGCAGTTCTTC
>15|TRBJ1-3|.|.|TRBV28
CASSSPRGSGNTIYF
TGTGCCAGCAGTTCCCCGAGGGGCTCTGGAAACACCATATATTTT
>14|TRBJ1-2|.|.|TRBV4-1
CASSQEGTGDGYTF
TGCGCCAGCAGCCAAGAGGGCACAGGCGATGGCTACACCTTC
>19|TRBJ1-1|.|once|TRBV29-1
CSVEELRGHASGMNTEAFF
TGCAGCGTTGAAGAACTACGTGGACATGCTTCGGGAATGAACACTGAAGCTTTCTTT
>15|TRBJ1-2|.|.|TRBV11-2
CASRRLSGRGDGYTF
TGTGCCAGCAGACGCCTCTCGGGCAGGGGCGATGGCTACACCTTC
>16|TRBJ1-5|.|.|TRBV28
CASSGVGGGSNQPQHF
TGTGCCAGCAGTGGGGTTGGGGGAGGGAGCAATCAGCCCCAGCATTTT
>11|TRBJ1-5|.|once|TRBV12-3/TRBV12-4
CASSFGQPQHF
TGTGCCAGCAGTTTTGGGCAGCCCCAGCATTTT
>17|TRBJ2-4|.|.|TRBV19
CASSIGTGTGAKNIQYF
TGTGCCAGTAGTATTGGAACAGGGACGGGGGCCAAAAACATTCAGTACTTC
>17|TRBJ1-2|.|.|TRBV5-4
CASSLAKFVGEWDGYTF
TGTGCCAGCAGCTTGGCCAAGTTTGTCGGGGAATGGGATGGCTACACCTTC
>14|TRBJ1-6|.|.|TRBV9
CASSGKGRYSPLHF
TGTGCCAGCAGCGGCAAGGGAAGGTATTCACCCCTCCACTTT
>16|TRBJ1-3|TRBD1|.|TRBV6-1
CASSKGQGPSGNTIYF
TGTGCCAGCAGTAAAGGACAGGGACCCTCTGGAAACACCATATATTTT
>15|TRBJ2-3|.|.|TRBV5-4
CASRALDRREDTQYF
TGTGCCAGCAGAGCCTTGGACCGGAGGGAAGATACGCAGTATTTT
>19|TRBJ2-1|TRBD2|.|TRBV3-1/TRBV3-2
CASSQDTRLAGGHYNEQFF
TGTGCCAGCAGCCAAGATACTCGACTAGCGGGGGGCCACTACAATGAGCAGTTCTTC
>13|TRBJ2-5|.|once|TRBV7-2
CASSLSMAETQYF
TGTGCCAGCAGCTTATCCATGGCGGAGACCCAGTACTTC
>14|TRBJ2-7|.|.|TRBV6-2/TRBV6-3
CASSYPRENDEQYF
TGTGCCAGCAGTTACCCCCGGGAAAACGACGAGCAGTACTTC
>16|TRBJ1-6|TRBD1|.|TRBV10-3
CAISEQGAKNNSPLHF
TGTGCCATCAGTGAACAGGGGGCAAAGAATAATTCACCCCTCCACTTT
>16|TRBJ1-2|.|.|TRBV5-1
CASSGKNREVVGGYTF
TGCGCCAGCAGCGGAAAAAACAGGGAGGTTGTTGGGGGCTACACCTTC
>16|TRBJ1-4|.|.|TRBV5-1
CASSPIVGGSGEKLFF
TGCGCCAGCAGCCCAATAGTGGGGGGCTCTGGAGAAAAACTGTTTTTT
>13|TRBJ2-5|TRBD2|.|TRBV29-1
CSVVGLVGETQYF
TGCAGCGTTGTGGGACTAGTCGGTGAGACCCAGTACTTC
>11|TRBJ2-7|TRBD2|.|TRBV2
CARGVGYEQYF
TGTGCCCGGGGGGTTGGCTACGAGCAGTACTTC
>14|TRBJ2-2|.|.|TRBV7-2
CASSLVWDTGELFF
TGTGCCAGCAGCTTAGTCTGGGACACCGGGGAGCTGTTTTTT
>14|TRBJ2-2|.|.|TRBV20-1
CSASGGLLTGELFF
TGCAGTGCTAGTGGCGGACTCCTCACCGGGGAGCTGTTTTTT
>14|TRBJ1-1|.|once|TRBV11-2
CASRLGTLGTEAFF
TGTGCCAGCCGGCTGGGGACCCTTGGGACTGAAGCTTTCTTT
>11|TRBJ1-2|.|.|TRBV28
CATGRIYGYTF
TGTGCCACCGGGAGAATCTATGGCTACACCTTC
>15|TRBJ2-1|TRBD2|.|TRBV5-3
CARSLQLAGTNEQFF
TGTGCCAGAAGCTTGCAACTAGCGGGGACCAATGAGCAGTTCTTC
>15|TRBJ2-1|.|.|TRBV7-6
CASSLGLGKGNEQFF
TGTGCCAGCAGCTTAGGGTTGGGCAAAGGGAATGAGCAGTTCTTC